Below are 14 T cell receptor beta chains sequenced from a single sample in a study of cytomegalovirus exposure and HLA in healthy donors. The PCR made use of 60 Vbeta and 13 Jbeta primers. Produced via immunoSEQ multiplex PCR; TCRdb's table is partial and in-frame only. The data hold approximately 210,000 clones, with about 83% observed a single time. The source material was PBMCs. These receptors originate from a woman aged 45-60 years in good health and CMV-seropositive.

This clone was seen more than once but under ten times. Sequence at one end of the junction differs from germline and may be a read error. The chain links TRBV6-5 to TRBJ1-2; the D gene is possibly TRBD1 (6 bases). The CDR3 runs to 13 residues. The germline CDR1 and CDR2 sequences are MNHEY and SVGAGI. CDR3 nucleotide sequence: TGTGCCAGCAGTGACTCAGGGGTGGGTGGCTACACCTTC. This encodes CASSDSGVGGYTF.

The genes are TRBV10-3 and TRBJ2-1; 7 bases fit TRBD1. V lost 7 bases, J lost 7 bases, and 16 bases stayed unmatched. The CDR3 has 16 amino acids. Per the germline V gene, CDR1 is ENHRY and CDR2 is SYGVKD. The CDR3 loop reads CAIMRGHARGENEQFF. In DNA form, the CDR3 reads TGTGCCATCATGAGGGGGCACGCCAGGGGTGAGAATGAGCAGTTCTTC.

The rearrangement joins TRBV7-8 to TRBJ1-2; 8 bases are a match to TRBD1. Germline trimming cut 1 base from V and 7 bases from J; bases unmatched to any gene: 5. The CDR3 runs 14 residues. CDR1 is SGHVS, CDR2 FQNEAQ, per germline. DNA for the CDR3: TGTGCCAGCAGCTTAGTATTTCAGGGGGCTGGCTACACCTTC. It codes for CASSLVFQGAGYTF.

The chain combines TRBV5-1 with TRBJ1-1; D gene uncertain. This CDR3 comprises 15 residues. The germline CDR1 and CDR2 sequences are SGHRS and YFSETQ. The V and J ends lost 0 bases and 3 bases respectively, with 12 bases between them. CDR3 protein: CASSLAGSGDTEAFF. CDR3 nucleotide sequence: TGCGCCAGCAGCTTGGCAGGATCCGGGGACACTGAAGCTTTCTTT.

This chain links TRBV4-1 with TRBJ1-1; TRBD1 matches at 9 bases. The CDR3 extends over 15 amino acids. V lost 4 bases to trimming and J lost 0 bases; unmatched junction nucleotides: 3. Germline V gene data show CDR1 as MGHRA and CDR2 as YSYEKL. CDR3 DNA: TGCGCCAGCAGCCCCCGGGACAGGGTGAACACTGAAGCTTTCTTT. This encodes CASSPRDRVNTEAFF.

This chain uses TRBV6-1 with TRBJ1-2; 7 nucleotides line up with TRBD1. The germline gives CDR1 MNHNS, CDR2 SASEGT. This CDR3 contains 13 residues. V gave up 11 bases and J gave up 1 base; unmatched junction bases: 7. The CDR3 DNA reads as TGTGCCGGCCACAGGGGTATTAACTATGGCTACACCTTC. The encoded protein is CAGHRGINYGYTF.

The CDR3 bases are TGTGCCTGGTCAACGCAGGGCACAGATACGCAGTATTTT. This codes for CAWSTQGTDTQYF. The chain joins TRBV30 to TRBJ2-3; D unresolved. Per germline, CDR1 GTSNPN and CDR2 SVGIG (reference sequence). V lost 5 bases and J 1 base, leaving 10 bases between the germline ends. The CDR3 consists of 13 residues.

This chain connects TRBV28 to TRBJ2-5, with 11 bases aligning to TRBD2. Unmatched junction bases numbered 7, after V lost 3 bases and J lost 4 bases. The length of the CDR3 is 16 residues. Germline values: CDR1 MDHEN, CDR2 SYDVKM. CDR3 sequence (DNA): TGTGCCAGCAGTTTCCGTAGCGGGGGGGCAATAGAGACCCAGTACTTC. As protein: CASSFRSGGAIETQYF. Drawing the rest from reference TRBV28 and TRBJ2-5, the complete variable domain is DVKVTQSSRYLVKRTGEKVFLECVQDMDHENMFWYRQDPGLGLRLIYFSYDVKMKEKGDIPEGYSVSREKKERFSLILESASTNQTSMYLCASSFRSGGAIETQYFGPGTRLLVL.

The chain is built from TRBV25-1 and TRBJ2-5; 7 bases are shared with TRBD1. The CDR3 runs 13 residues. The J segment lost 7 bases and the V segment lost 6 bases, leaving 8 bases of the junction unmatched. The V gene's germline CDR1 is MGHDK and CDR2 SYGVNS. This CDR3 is CASSQGVLGTQYF. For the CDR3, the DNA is TGTGCCAGCAGCCAGGGGGTGCTAGGGACCCAGTACTTC.

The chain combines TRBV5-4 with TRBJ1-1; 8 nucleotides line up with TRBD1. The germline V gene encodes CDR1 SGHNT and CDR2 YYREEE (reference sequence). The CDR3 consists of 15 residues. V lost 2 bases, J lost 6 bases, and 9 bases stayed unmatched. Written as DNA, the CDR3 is TGTGCCAGCAGCTTCGAACCTGACAGGGGCCCTGAAGCTTTCTTT. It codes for CASSFEPDRGPEAFF.

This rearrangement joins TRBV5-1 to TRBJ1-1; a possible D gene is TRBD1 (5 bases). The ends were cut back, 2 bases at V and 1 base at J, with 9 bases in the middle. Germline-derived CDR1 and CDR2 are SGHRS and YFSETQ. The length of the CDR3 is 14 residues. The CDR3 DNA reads TGCGCCAGCAGCTTAGTACAGGAGAACACTGAAGCTTTCTTT. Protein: CASSLVQENTEAFF.

CDR3 DNA sequence: TGTGCCAGCAGTCGGACAGGGGGCGAGACCCAGTACTTC. Protein product: CASSRTGGETQYF. This chain links TRBV2 with TRBJ2-5, with 11 bases fitting TRBD1. With V trimmed by 5 bases and J by 5 bases, 1 base remained unmatched. From germline, CDR1 is SNHLY and CDR2 FYNNEI. CDR3 length: 13 residues.

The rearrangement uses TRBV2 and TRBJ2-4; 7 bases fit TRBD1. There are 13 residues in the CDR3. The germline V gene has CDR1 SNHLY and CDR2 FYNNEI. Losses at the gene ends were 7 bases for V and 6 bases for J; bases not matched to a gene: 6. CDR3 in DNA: TGTGCCAGCAATAGACAGGGCGGAAACATTCAGTACTTC. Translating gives CASNRQGGNIQYF.

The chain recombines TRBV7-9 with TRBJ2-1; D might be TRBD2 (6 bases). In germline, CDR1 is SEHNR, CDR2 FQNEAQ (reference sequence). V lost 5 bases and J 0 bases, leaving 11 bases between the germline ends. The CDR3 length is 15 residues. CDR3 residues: CASSRDSSSYNEQFF. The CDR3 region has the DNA TGTGCCAGCAGCCGGGACTCGAGCTCCTACAATGAGCAGTTCTTC.